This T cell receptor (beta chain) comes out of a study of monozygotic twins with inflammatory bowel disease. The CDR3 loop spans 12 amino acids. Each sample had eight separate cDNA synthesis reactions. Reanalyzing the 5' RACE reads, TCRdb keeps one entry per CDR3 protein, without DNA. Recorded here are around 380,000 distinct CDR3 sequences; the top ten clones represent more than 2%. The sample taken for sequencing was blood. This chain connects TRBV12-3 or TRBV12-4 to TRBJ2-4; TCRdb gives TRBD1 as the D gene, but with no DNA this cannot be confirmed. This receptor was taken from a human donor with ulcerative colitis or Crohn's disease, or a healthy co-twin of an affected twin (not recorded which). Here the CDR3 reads CASSLGFTGRYF.